Described below is a single TCR beta chain sequence and its context. Profiling relied on immunoSEQ multiplex PCR, and the TCRdb table lists in-frame clones only, not all of them. The sample consists of 1.5 million to 1.9 million clones, around 98% of them appearing once. The data derive from a study of shared clonotypes between healthy human individuals. Overall study: CD4 naive and memory got three plates each, CD8 naive two, CD8 memory one.

Trimming took 0 bases from V and 4 from J, leaving 12 bases between them. The CDR3 has 15 amino acids. Germline V gene lookup returns CDR1 MNHEY and CDR2 SVGAGI. The chain has TRBV6-5 and TRBJ1-2, with D possibly matching TRBD1 (6 bases). The receptor was isolated from a man in his thirties or forties in good health. Input material: naive CD4+ T cells sorted from blood. The subset: CD45RA+ positively selected. Here the CDR3 DNA reads TGTGCCAGCAGTTACTCGGTCCAGGGGAGCTATGGCTACACCTTC. It yields the protein CASSYSVQGSYGYTF.